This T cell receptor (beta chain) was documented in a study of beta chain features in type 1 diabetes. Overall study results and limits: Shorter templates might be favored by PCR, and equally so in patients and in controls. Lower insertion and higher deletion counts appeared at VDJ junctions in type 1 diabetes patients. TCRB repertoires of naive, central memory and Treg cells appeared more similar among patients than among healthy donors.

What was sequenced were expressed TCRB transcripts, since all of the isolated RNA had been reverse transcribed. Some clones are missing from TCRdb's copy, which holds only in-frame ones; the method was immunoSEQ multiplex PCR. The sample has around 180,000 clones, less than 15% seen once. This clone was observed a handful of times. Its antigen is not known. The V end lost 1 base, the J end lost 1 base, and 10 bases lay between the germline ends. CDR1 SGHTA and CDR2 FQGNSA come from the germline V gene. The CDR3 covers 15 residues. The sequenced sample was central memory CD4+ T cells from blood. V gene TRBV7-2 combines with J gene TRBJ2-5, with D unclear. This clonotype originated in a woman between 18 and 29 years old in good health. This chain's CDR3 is CASSLVSASQETQYF. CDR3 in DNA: TGTGCCAGCAGCTTAGTTTCGGCTAGCCAAGAGACCCAGTACTTC.